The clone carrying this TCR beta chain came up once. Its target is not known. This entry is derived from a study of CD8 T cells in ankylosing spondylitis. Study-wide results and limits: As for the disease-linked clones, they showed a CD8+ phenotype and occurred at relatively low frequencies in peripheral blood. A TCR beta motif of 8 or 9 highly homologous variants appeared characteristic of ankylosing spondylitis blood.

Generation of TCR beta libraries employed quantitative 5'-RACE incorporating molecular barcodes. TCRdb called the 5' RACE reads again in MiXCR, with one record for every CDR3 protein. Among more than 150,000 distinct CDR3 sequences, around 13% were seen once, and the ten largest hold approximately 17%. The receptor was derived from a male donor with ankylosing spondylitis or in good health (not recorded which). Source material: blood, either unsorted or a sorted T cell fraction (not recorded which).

The CDR3 sequence: CASRGTSYEQYF. CDR3 sequence (DNA): TGTGCCAGCAGGGGAACCTCCTACGAGCAGTACTTC. J is TRBJ2-7 and V is TRBV28; D gene ambiguous. Trimming left V 6 bases short and J 0 bases short, with 6 bases between. The CDR3 has 12 amino acids. Germline values: CDR1 MDHEN, CDR2 SYDVKM.